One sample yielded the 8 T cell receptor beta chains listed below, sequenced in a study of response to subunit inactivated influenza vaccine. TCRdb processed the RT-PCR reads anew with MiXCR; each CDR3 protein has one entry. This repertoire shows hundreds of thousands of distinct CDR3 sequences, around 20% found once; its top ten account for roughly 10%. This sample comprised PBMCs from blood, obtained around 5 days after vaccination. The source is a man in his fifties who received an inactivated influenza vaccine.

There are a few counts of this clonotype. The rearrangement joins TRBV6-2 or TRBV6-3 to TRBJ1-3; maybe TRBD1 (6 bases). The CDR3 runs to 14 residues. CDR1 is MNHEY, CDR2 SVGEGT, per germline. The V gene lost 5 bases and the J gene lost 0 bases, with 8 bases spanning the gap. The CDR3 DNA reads TGTGCCAGCAGTCGACAGGCCTCTGGAAACACCATATATTTT. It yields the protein CASSRQASGNTIYF.

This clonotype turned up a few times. The CDR3 is CSAGENSYEQYF. In nucleotides, the CDR3 is TGCAGTGCGGGGGAGAACTCCTACGAGCAGTACTTC. The genes are TRBV20-1 and TRBJ2-7; D tentatively fits TRBD1 or TRBD2 (5 bases each). The CDR3 is 12 residues long. V lost 6 bases and J lost 0, with 9 bases in between. Germline CDR1 reads DFQATT; CDR2 reads SNEGSKA (reference sequence).

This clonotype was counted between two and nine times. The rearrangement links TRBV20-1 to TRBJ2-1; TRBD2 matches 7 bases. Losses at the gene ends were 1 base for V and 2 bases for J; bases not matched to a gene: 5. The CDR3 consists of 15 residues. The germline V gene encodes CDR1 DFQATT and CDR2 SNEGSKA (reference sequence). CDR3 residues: CSARGEGPTYNEQFF. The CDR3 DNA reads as TGCAGTGCTAGAGGGGAGGGACCCACCTACAATGAGCAGTTCTTC.

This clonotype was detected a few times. The CDR3 nucleotides are TGTGCCAGCAGGATTGGTGGGGCCAACGTCCTGACTTTC. Its translation: CASRIGGANVLTF. The V gene is TRBV6-6, the J gene TRBJ2-6; D is unclear. This CDR3 is built from 13 residues. Germline CDR1 and CDR2: MNHNY and SVGAGI (reference sequence). V dropped 6 bases and J dropped 3 bases, with 6 bases sitting between them.

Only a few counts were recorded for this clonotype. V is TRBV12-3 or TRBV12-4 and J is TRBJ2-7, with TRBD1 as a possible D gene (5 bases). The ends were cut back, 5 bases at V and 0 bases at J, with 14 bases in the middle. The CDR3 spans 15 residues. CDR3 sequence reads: CASSPLGAPSYEQYF. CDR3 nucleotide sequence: TGTGCCAGCAGTCCCTTAGGGGCACCCTCCTACGAGCAGTACTTC.

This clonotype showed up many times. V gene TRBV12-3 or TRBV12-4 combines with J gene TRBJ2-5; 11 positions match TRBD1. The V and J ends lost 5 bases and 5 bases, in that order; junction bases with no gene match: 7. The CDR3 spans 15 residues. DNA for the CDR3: TGTGCCAGCAGTCCAAGGACAGGGGGCGGGGAGACCCAGTACTTC. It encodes CASSPRTGGGETQYF.

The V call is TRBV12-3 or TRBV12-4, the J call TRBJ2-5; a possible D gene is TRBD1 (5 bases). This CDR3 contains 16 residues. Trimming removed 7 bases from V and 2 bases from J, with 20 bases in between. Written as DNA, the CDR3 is TGTGCCAGCAACTTGGGTTGGCAGGGTTGGCAAGAGACCCAGTACTTC. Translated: CASNLGWQGWQETQYF.

The DNA of the CDR3 is TGTGCCAGCAGCGTAGAGGGCGGCGGGGGGGCCACAGATACGCAGTATTTT. Residues: CASSVEGGGGATDTQYF. V gene TRBV9 combines with J gene TRBJ2-3, with 9 bases fitting TRBD2. The CDR3 totals 17 residues. Trimming took 0 bases from V and 2 from J; bases not matched to a gene: 7. From germline, CDR1 is SGDLS and CDR2 YYNGEE.